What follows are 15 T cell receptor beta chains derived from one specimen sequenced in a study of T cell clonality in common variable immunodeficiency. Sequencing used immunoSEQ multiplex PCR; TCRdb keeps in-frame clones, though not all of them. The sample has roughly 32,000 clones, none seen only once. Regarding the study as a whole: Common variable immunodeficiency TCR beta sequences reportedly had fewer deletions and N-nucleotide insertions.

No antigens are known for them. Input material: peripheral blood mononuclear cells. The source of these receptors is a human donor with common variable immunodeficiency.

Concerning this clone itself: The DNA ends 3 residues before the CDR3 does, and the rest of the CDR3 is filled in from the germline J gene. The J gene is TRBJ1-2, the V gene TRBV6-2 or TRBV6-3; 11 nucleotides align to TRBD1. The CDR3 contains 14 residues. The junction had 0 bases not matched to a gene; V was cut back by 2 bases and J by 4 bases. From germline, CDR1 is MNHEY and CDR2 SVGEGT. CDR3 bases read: TGTGCCAGCAGTTACGGACAGGGGGCCTATGGC. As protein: CASSYGQGAYG. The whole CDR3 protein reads CASSYGQGAYGYTF.

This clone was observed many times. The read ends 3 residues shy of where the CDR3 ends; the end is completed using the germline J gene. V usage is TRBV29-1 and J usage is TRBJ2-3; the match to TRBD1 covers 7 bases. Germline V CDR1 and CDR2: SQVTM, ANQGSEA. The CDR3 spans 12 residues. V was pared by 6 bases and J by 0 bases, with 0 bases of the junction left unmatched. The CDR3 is CSVGQSTDTQYF. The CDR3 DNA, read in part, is TGCAGCGTGGGACAGAGCACAGATACG.

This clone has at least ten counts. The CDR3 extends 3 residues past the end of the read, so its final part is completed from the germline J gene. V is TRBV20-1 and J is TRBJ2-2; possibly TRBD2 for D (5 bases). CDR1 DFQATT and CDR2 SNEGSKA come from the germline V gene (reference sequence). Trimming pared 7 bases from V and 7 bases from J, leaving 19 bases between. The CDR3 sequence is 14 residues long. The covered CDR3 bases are TGCAGTGTCAGCACTAGTGGGAGAGGCGGGGAG. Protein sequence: CSVSTSGRGGE. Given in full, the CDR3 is CSVSTSGRGGELFF.

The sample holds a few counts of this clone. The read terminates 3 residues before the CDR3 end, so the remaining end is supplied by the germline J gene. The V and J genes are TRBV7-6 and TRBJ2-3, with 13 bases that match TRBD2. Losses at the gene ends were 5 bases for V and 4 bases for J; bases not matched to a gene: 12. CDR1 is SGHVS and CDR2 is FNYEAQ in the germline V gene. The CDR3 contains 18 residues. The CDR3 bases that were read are TGTGCCAGCAGCCTTACGGGGACTAGCGGGAAATCGGCAGATACG. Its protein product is CASSLTGTSGKSADT. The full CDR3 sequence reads CASSLTGTSGKSADTQYF. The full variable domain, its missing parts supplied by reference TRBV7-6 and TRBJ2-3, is GAGVSQSPRYKVTKRGQDVALRCDPISGHVSLYWYRQALGQGPEFLTYFNYEAQQDKSGLPNDRFSAERPEGSISTLTIQRTEQRDSAMYRCASSLTGTSGKSADTQYFGPGTRLTVL.

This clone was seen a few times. The CDR3 spells CASSLEQGQGYTF. The CDR3 bases that were read are TGCGCCAGCAGCTTGGAGCAGGGGCAAGGC. V and J are TRBV5-1 and TRBJ1-2, with D maybe TRBD1 (6 bases). The read ends 3 residues before the CDR3 terminus; that terminus is restored from the germline J gene. CDR3 size: 13 residues. CDR1 is SGHRS, CDR2 YFSETQ, per germline.

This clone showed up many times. Here the CDR3 reads CASSIEGRVDEQFF. The sequenced CDR3 bases are TGTGCCAGTAGTATAGAAGGCAGGGTCGATGAG. The chain links TRBV19 to TRBJ2-1, with D tentatively TRBD1 (5 bases). Sequencing ends 3 residues short of the CDR3 end; the germline J gene provides the rest. The CDR3 consists of 14 residues. Trimming removed 0 bases from V and 8 bases from J, with 11 bases in between. The germline V gene encodes CDR1 LNHDA and CDR2 SQIVND (reference sequence).

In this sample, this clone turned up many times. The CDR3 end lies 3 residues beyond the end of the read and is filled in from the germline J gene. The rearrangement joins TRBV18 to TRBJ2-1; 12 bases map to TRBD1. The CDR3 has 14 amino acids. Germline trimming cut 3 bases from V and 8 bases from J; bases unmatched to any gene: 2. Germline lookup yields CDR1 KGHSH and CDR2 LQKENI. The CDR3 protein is CASSPGQGAHEQFF. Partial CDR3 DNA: TGTGCCAGCTCACCGGGACAGGGGGCCCATGAG.

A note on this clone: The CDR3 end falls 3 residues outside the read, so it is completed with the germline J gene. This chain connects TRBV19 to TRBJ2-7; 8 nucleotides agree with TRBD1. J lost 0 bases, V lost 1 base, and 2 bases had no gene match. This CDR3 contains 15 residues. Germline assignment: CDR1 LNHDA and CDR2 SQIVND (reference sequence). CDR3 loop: CASSIATGGSYEQYF. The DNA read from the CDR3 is TGTGCCAGTAGTATAGCAACAGGGGGCTCCTACGAG.

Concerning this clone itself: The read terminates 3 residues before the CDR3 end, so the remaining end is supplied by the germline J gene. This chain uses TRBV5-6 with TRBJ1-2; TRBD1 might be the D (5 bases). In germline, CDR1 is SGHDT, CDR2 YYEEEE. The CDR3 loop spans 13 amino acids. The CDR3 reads CASSLTGTPGYTF. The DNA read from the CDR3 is TGTGCCAGCAGCTTGACAGGTACCCCGGGC.

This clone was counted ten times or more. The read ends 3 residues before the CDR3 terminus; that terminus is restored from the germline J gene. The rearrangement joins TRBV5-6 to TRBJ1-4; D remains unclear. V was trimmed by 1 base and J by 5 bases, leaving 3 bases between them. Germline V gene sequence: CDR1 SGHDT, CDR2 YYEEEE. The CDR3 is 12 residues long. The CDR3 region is CASSLSNEKLFF. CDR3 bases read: TGTGCCAGCAGCTTGTCGAATGAAAAA.

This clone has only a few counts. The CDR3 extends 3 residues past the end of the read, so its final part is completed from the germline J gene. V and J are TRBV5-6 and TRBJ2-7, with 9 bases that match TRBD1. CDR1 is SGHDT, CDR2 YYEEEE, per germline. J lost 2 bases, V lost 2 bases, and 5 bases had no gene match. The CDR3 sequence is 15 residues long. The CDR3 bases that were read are TGTGCCAGCAGCTTTGGAGGGACAGGGCCCTACGAG. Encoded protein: CASSFGGTGPYE. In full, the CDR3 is CASSFGGTGPYEQYF.

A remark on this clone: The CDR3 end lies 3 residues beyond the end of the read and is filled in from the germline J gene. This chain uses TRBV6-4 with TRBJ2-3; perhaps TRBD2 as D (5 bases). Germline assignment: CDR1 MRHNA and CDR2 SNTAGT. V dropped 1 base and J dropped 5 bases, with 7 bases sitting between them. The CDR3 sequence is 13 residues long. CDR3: CASSDYEGDTQYF. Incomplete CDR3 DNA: TGTGCCAGCAGTGACTACGAGGGAGATACG.

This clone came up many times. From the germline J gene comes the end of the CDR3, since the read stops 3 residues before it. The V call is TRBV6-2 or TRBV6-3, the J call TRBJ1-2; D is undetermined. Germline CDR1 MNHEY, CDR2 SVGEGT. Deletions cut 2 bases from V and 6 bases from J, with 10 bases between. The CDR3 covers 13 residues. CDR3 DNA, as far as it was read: TGTGCCAGCAGTTACGGCGGTCACAATGGC. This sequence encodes CASSYGGHNG. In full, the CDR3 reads CASSYGGHNGYTF.

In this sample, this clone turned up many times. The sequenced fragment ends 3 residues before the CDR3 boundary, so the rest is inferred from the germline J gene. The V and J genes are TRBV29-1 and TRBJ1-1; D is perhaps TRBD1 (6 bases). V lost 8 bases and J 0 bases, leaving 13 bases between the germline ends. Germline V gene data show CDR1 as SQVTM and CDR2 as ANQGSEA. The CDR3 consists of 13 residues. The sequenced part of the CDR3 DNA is TGCAGCACAGGACAGACACTGAACACTGAA. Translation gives CSTGQTLNTE. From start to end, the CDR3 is CSTGQTLNTEAFF.

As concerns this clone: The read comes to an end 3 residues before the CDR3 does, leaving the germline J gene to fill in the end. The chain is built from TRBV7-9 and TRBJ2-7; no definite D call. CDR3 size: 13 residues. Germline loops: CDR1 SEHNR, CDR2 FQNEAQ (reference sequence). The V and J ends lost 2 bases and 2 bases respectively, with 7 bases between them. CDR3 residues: CASSLSETYEQYF. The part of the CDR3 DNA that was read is TGTGCCAGCAGCTTAAGCGAAACCTACGAG.